The T cell receptor (beta chain) under discussion was sequenced for a study of OX40 agonist ivuxolimab in advanced cancers. Across the study: Dose-escalation cases comprised hepatocellular carcinoma, melanoma, renal cell or head and neck cancer. Study observations and caveats: Fewer expanded clones were found on average in CD4+ than in CD8+ T cells. Clones of CD4+ and CD8+ blood T cells grew by week 6 at doses of 0.1 to 3.0 mg/kg.

This clone turned up a few times. Its specificity is not known. CDR3 length: 14 amino acids. Trimming stripped 0 bases from V and 4 bases from J, with 9 bases between. The germline V gene has CDR1 MNHEY and CDR2 SVGAGI. The method was immunoSEQ multiplex PCR; TCRdb's version includes in-frame clones alone and lacks a portion of them. The repertoire consists of some 90,000 clones, with more than 75% occurring once and the leading ten covering about 4%. Sequencing was performed on CD4+ or CD8+ T cells sorted from blood, taken in a trial of the OX40 agonist ivuxolimab. The clonotype comes from an adult with an advanced solid tumor such as melanoma, head and neck, liver or kidney cancer. The chain recombines TRBV6-5 with TRBJ1-2; the D gene is possibly TRBD1 (5 bases). CDR3 amino acids: CASSYSQGSYGYTF. In DNA form, the CDR3 reads TGTGCCAGCAGTTACTCTCAGGGTTCCTATGGCTACACCTTC.